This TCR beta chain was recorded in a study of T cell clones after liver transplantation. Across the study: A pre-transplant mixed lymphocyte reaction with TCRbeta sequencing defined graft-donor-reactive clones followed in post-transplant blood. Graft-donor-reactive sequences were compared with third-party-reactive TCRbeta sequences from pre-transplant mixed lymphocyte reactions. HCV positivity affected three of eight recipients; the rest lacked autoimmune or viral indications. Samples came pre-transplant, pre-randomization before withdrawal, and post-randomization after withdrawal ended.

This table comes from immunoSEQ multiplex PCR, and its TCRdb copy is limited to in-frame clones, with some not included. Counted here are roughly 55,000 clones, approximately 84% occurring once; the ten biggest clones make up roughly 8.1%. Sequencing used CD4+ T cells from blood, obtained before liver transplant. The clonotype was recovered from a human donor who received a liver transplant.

The CDR3 DNA sequence: TGTGCCAGCTCACCAGCCGGCGGGGTTAACACCGGGGAGCTGTTTTTT. This codes for CASSPAGGVNTGELFF. The V and J genes are TRBV18 and TRBJ2-2; a possible D gene is TRBD2 (6 bases). CDR1 is KGHSH and CDR2 is LQKENI in the germline V gene. V was trimmed by 2 bases and J by 2 bases, leaving 12 bases between them. CDR3 length equals 16 residues.